This T cell receptor (beta chain) emerged from a study of blood T cell repertoires in COVID-19. Study background: The United States, Italy and Spain supplied acute and convalescent COVID-19 samples. T cells, B-cell-depleted T cells, or PBMCs provided the cDNA or gDNA that served as material.

The V segment lost 4 bases and the J segment 1 base; nucleotides outside the gene matches: 2. The CDR3 totals 14 residues. Germline assignment: CDR1 LNHDA and CDR2 SQIVND (reference sequence). Under the authors' procedure: Amplification from reference gene primers served as the basis for estimated nucleated cell counts. Some clones are missing from TCRdb's copy, which holds only in-frame ones; the method was immunoSEQ multiplex PCR. V, J and clone size are taken as reported in that table, and D and trimming were inferred from the DNA itself. This sample carries some 80,000 clones, 79% of them seen once, and the ten largest clones take about 5%.

What was sequenced was peripheral blood. The clonotype originates from a woman aged 80 or older with active or convalescent COVID-19. The V call is TRBV19, the J call TRBJ2-5, with 8 bases lining up with TRBD1. The CDR3 is CASSTTGAQETQYF. The DNA for the CDR3 is TGTGCCAGTAGTACGACAGGGGCCCAAGAGACCCAGTACTTC.